The next 11 T cell receptor beta chains were all read from a single sample in a study of sequential checkpoint blockade in melanoma. The method was immunoSEQ multiplex PCR; TCRdb's version includes in-frame clones alone and lacks a portion of them. The sample holds thousands of clones, 20% to 25% seen once. The treatment here: randomized to nivolumab then ipilimumab (arm A) or the reverse (arm B). The sample consisted of tumor tissue (inferred from file names), taken from a patient given nivolumab and ipilimumab in sequence. The source of these receptors is a human donor with melanoma.

The V and J genes are TRBV5-1 and TRBJ2-7, with 9 bases that match TRBD1. The junction had 10 bases not matched to a gene; V was cut back by 4 bases and J by 2 bases. The CDR3 totals 16 residues. The germline V gene encodes CDR1 SGHRS and CDR2 YFSETQ. As DNA, the CDR3 is TGCGCCAGCAGCCCAACGGACAGGGGTGGAACCTACGAGCAGTACTTC. This sequence encodes CASSPTDRGGTYEQYF.

This clone is classed as medium-sized. The J gene is TRBJ1-6, the V gene TRBV11-3; weak D call: TRBD1 (6 bases). This CDR3 is 15 amino acids long. From germline, CDR1 is SGHNT and CDR2 YENEEA. The germline V and J ends were trimmed by 4 bases and 7 bases, with 14 bases remaining between them. CDR3 in DNA: TGTGCCAGCAGCTCTTCCGGACAGCCAAATTCACCCCTCCACTTT. Protein sequence: CASSSSGQPNSPLHF.

Only a few counts were recorded for this clone. V is TRBV11-3 and J is TRBJ1-4, with 8 bases lining up with TRBD1. CDR1 and CDR2 (germline): SGHNT, YENEEA. The CDR3 has 18 residues. V dropped 2 bases and J dropped 0; count of bases not matched to a gene: 8. The CDR3 here is CASSLNYRGFATNEKLFF. In nucleotides, the CDR3 is TGTGCCAGCAGCTTAAACTACAGGGGGTTTGCAACTAATGAAAAACTGTTTTTT.

Judged by abundance, this clone is large (0.1 to 1%). This chain connects TRBV6-8 to TRBJ1-1; no firm D call. CDR1 and CDR2 (germline): MNHGY, SAAAGT. The CDR3 sequence is 13 residues long. Trimming pared 0 bases from V and 1 base from J, leaving 3 bases between. This CDR3 reads CASSYSRNTEAFF. The CDR3 DNA reads as TGTGCCAGCAGTTACTCGAGGAACACTGAAGCTTTCTTT.

The rearrangement joins TRBV19 to TRBJ1-1; D unresolved. V gave up 9 bases and J gave up 1 base, with 18 bases separating them. The germline CDR1 and CDR2 sequences are LNHDA and SQIVND (reference sequence). The CDR3 runs to 15 residues. CDR3 in amino acids: CASHPLIRRNTEAFF. CDR3 DNA sequence: TGTGCCAGCCATCCTTTGATCAGGAGGAACACTGAAGCTTTCTTT. The complete variable domain, with remaining parts taken from reference TRBV19 and TRBJ1-1, reads DGGITQSPKYLFRKEGQNVTLSCEQNLNHDAMYWYRQDPGQGLRLIYYSQIVNDFQKGDIAEGYSVSREKKESFPLTVTSAQKNPTAFYLCASHPLIRRNTEAFFGQGTRLTVV.

J is TRBJ1-1 and V is TRBV5-1, with TRBD1 matching 7 bases. The V and J ends lost 5 bases and 0 bases, in that order; junction bases with no gene match: 7. The CDR3 length is 15 residues. CDR1 and CDR2 from the germline V gene are SGHRS and YFSETQ. The CDR3 nucleotides are TGCGCCAGCAGACCGGGACAGCCCATGAACACTGAAGCTTTCTTT. Its protein product is CASRPGQPMNTEAFF.

This clone is termed medium-sized. J is TRBJ2-1 and V is TRBV7-4; tentative D call: TRBD1 (6 bases). The CDR3 sequence is 13 residues long. Looked up from germline, CDR1 is SGHVT and CDR2 is SQSDAQ. Trimming left V 2 bases short and J 7 bases short, with 9 bases between. CDR3 amino acids: CASSLTQGNEQFF. CDR3 coding DNA: TGTGCCAGCAGCTTAACCCAGGGGAATGAGCAGTTCTTC. The variable domain in full, with the rest retrieved from reference TRBV7-4 and TRBJ2-1, is GAGVSQSPRYKVAKRGRDVALRCDSISGHVTLYWYRQTLGQGSEVLTYSQSDAQRDKSGRPSGRFSAERPERSVSTLKIQRTEQGDSAVYLCASSLTQGNEQFFGPGTRLTVL.

The chain is built from TRBV18 and TRBJ2-7; 8 nucleotides align to TRBD2. Trimming at V came to 5 bases and at J to 3 bases, leaving 3 bases not matched to a gene. The CDR3 length is 13 residues. Germline CDR1 and CDR2: KGHSH and LQKENI. The CDR3 loop is CASSSAGGYEQYF. In DNA, the CDR3 is TGTGCCAGCTCATCGGCGGGGGGCTACGAGCAGTACTTC. Full variable domain (outside the CDR3, taken from reference TRBV18 and TRBJ2-7): NAGVMQNPRHLVRRRGQEARLRCSPMKGHSHVYWYRQLPEEGLKFMVYLQKENIIDESGMPKERFSAEFPKEGPSILRIQQVVRGDSAAYFCASSSAGGYEQYFGPGTRLTVT.

This clone was counted many times. The rearrangement links TRBV23-1 to TRBJ2-5; no reliable D call. TRBV23-1 is treated as an ORF (open reading frame) with a function not yet certain. The CDR3 has 13 amino acids. Trimming removed 6 bases from V and 5 bases from J, with 13 bases in between. CDR3 in amino acids: CASSSTDRETQYF. The CDR3 DNA is TGCGCCAGCAGCTCAACGGACCGGGAGACCCAGTACTTC.

The gene calls are TRBV15 and TRBJ1-4; TRBD1 matches at 8 bases. Looked up from germline, CDR1 is LNHNV and CDR2 is YYDKDF (reference sequence). V lost 0 bases and J lost 9; bases outside the gene matches: 9. The CDR3 contains 16 residues. CDR3 in amino acids: CATSREGGRTGKKLFF. CDR3 in DNA: TGTGCCACCAGCAGAGAAGGGGGTAGGACAGGGAAAAAACTGTTTTTT.

The rearrangement joins TRBV5-1 to TRBJ2-5; 8 bases line up with TRBD1. Germline assignment: CDR1 SGHRS and CDR2 YFSETQ. The CDR3 has 14 residues. Trimming at V came to 4 bases and at J to 5 bases, leaving 7 bases not matched to a gene. The CDR3 is CASSPGQGRETQYF. DNA of the CDR3: TGCGCCAGCAGCCCCGGACAGGGCCGGGAGACCCAGTACTTC.